This is a list of T cell receptor beta chains from one sample in a study of blood T cell repertoires in COVID-19. Data came from immunoSEQ multiplex PCR; TCRdb stores just in-frame clones and leaves some out. This table has 100,000 to 150,000 clones, 86% appearing once. Sample: peripheral blood. These receptor sequences come from a human donor in a cohort sampled during active COVID-19. Each CDR3 is given with its conserved first and last residue. Each record gives: V gene, D gene, CDR3 length, J gene, clone size, CDR3 protein, CDR3 DNA. D genes are given only for firm matches. Some rows have no size entry. The others give once, few or many, or a class for an expanded clone.

>TRBV5-6|TRBD1|15|TRBJ2-7|NA
CASSLTGQETYEQYF
TGTGCCAGCAGCTTAACAGGACAGGAGACCTACGAGCAGTACTTC
>TRBV5-1|TRBD1|15|TRBJ2-3|NA
CASSLARGQGDTQYF
TGCGCCAGCAGCTTGGCTAGGGGGCAGGGAGATACGCAGTATTTT
>TRBV9|NA|14|TRBJ1-2|few
CASSLPGLRDGYTF
TGTGCCAGCAGCCTCCCCGGGCTCAGGGATGGCTACACCTTC
>TRBV18|TRBD1|16|TRBJ1-2|NA
CASSPSRQGANYGYTF
TGTGCCAGCTCACCATCCAGACAGGGGGCGAACTATGGCTACACCTTC
>TRBV6-5|TRBD1|14|TRBJ2-7|NA
CASSPGTGRYEQYF
TGTGCCAGCAGTCCCGGGACAGGGCGGTACGAGCAGTACTTC
>TRBV27|TRBD2|15|TRBJ2-3|NA
CASSTPGGGTDTQYF
TGTGCCAGCAGTACACCGGGAGGAGGAACAGATACGCAGTATTTT
>TRBV9|NA|14|TRBJ2-7|NA
CASSRGGTIYEQYF
TGTGCCAGCAGTCGGGGAGGCACTATCTACGAGCAGTACTTC
>TRBV30|TRBD2|15|TRBJ2-3|NA
CAWSILGLEADTQYF
TGTGCCTGGAGTATCCTGGGACTAGAAGCAGATACGCAGTATTTT
>TRBV2|NA|15|TRBJ2-3|NA
CASSEGRQGIDTQYF
TGTGCCAGCAGTGAAGGCCGGCAGGGGATAGATACGCAGTATTTT
>TRBV5-4|NA|12|TRBJ2-5|NA
CASSFDGQTQYF
TGTGCCAGCAGCTTTGATGGGCAGACCCAGTACTTC
>TRBV5-6|TRBD1|16|TRBJ1-3|NA
CASSLGQGGTGNTIYF
TGTGCCAGCAGCTTAGGACAGGGAGGTACTGGAAACACCATATATTTT
>TRBV7-2|TRBD2|14|TRBJ2-1|NA
CASQRETSPNEQFF
TGTGCCAGCCAGCGGGAGACGTCACCCAATGAGCAGTTCTTC
>TRBV5-4|NA|16|TRBJ2-3|NA
CASSSNRGLPTDTQYF
TGTGCCAGCAGTTCTAATCGGGGACTCCCCACAGATACGCAGTATTTT
>TRBV11-2|NA|14|TRBJ2-2|NA
CASSLVGATGELFF
TGTGCCAGCAGCTTAGTAGGGGCCACCGGGGAGCTGTTTTTT
>TRBV11-1|TRBD2|16|TRBJ2-3|NA
CASSTHSSGLTDTQYF
TGTGCCAGCAGCACCCACTCTAGCGGACTCACAGATACGCAGTATTTT
>TRBV5-1|TRBD1|15|TRBJ2-1|NA
CASSLQGRSYNEQFF
TGCGCCAGCAGCTTACAGGGGCGATCCTACAATGAGCAGTTCTTC
>TRBV19|NA|15|TRBJ1-5|NA
CASMRPGEGNQPQHF
TGTGCCAGTATGAGGCCCGGGGAGGGGAATCAGCCCCAGCATTTT